A selection of T cell receptor beta chains follows, all from one sample in a study of T cell changes during pregnancy in multiple sclerosis. Sequencing used immunoSEQ multiplex PCR; TCRdb keeps in-frame clones, though not all of them. This sample has about 57,000 clones, with around 93% found just once. The sequenced sample was peripheral blood, obtained after pregnancy. The receptor source for this set is a female donor with multiple sclerosis, enrolled in a pregnancy study. CDR3s include the opening cysteine and the closing phenylalanine or tryptophan. The order of the fields is CDR3 length, J gene, V gene, CDR3 protein.

length: 18; J: TRBJ2-2; V: TRBV7-9; CDR3: CASSSGLAGGRNTGELFF
length: 16; J: TRBJ2-1; V: TRBV7-2; CDR3: CASSPDLQGAGDEQFF
length: 15; J: TRBJ2-1; V: TRBV5-1; CDR3: CASRSRQGAGNEQFF
length: 14; J: TRBJ1-5; V: TRBV6-6; CDR3: CASSPTGQTQPQHF
length: 14; J: TRBJ2-7; V: TRBV7-2; CDR3: CASTIVTGGYEQYF
length: 17; J: TRBJ2-1; V: TRBV7-7; CDR3: CASSPGTSGIPGDEQFF
length: 17; J: TRBJ2-1; V: TRBV5-6; CDR3: CASSLDLGTGLYNEQFF
length: 16; J: TRBJ2-5; V: TRBV5-8; CDR3: CASSSGTSAFQETQYF
length: 14; J: TRBJ2-5; V: TRBV9; CDR3: CASSVGGVGETQYF
length: 14; J: TRBJ1-1; V: TRBV9; CDR3: CASSPGGVNTEAFF
length: 17; J: TRBJ2-1; V: TRBV5-4; CDR3: CASSSLPGTSGTNEQFF
length: 14; J: TRBJ2-7; V: TRBV4-1; CDR3: CASSPWTGSYEQYF
length: 13; J: TRBJ2-3; V: TRBV30; CDR3: CAGRREATDTQYF
length: 17; J: TRBJ2-7; V: TRBV12-2; CDR3: CASRRYSPYREPYEQYF
length: 16; J: TRBJ2-1; V: TRBV7-3; CDR3: CASSLNRLAGVNEQFF
length: 14; J: TRBJ2-4; V: TRBV9; CDR3: CASSEAGAKNIQYF
length: 13; J: TRBJ1-2; V: TRBV11-3; CDR3: CASSLGQTTGYTF
length: 14; J: TRBJ1-2; V: TRBV23-1; CDR3: CASSQQGKYEGYTF
length: 17; J: TRBJ2-2; V: TRBV9; CDR3: CASSVEGTGRIGGELFF
length: 13; J: TRBJ1-2; V: TRBV10-3; CDR3: CAISEDREDGYTF
length: 16; J: TRBJ1-2; V: TRBV7-9; CDR3: CASSLPMPQGKGGYTF
length: 17; J: TRBJ2-1; V: TRBV6-4; CDR3: CASSDSMRLARLDEQFF
length: 15; J: TRBJ1-2; V: TRBV4-1; CDR3: CASSQNLGGADGYTF